This TCR beta chain was captured by sequencing in a study of blood T cell repertoires in COVID-19. Profiling relied on immunoSEQ multiplex PCR, and the TCRdb table lists in-frame clones only, not all of them. Of under 250,000 clones listed, 85% to 90% were seen once; the top ten hold roughly 2.6%. Looked up from germline, CDR1 is SEHNR and CDR2 is FQNEAQ (reference sequence). This CDR3 contains 15 residues. V was clipped by 1 base and J by 9 bases; unmatched bases: 6. The source of this sequence is a woman aged 55-69 years with acute or convalescent COVID-19. The sequenced sample consisted of peripheral blood. This chain connects TRBV7-9 to TRBJ1-5, with 10 bases matching TRBD1. This CDR3 is CASSLGTGGIGPQHF. CDR3 bases: TGTGCCAGCAGCTTAGGGACAGGGGGGATCGGGCCCCAGCATTTT.